These 9 T cell receptor beta chains originate from one sample sequenced in a study of T cell repertoires in ileal Crohn's disease. Measured with immunoSEQ multiplex PCR; TCRdb has only the in-frame clones, and not every one. The sample lists 3,500 to 5,000 clones; about 73% were seen once. Time point defined: neoterminal ileum biopsy at postoperative endoscopy, about 6 months after surgery. The sample comprised ileal tissue. The receptor source for this set is an adult with Crohn's disease.

The V gene is TRBV28, the J gene TRBJ2-7; perhaps TRBD2 as D (6 bases). Trimming took off 2 bases at V and 5 bases at J, with 13 bases between the two ends. The CDR3 consists of 14 residues. Germline lookup yields CDR1 MDHEN and CDR2 SYDVKM. Written as DNA, the CDR3 is TGTGCCAGCAGTTTAGACGGGAGTGGGGACGAGCAGTACTTC. As protein: CASSLDGSGDEQYF.

This clone has just one count. The chain is built from TRBV5-4 and TRBJ2-1, with D maybe TRBD1 (5 bases). This CDR3 region has 11 residues. The V and J ends lost 1 base and 10 bases respectively, with 6 bases between them. Per germline, CDR1 SGHNT and CDR2 YYREEE (reference sequence). CDR3 region: CASSLRGEQFF. Here the CDR3 DNA reads TGTGCCAGCAGCTTGAGGGGCGAGCAGTTCTTC.

This sequence joins TRBV28 and TRBJ2-6; 7 nucleotides match TRBD1. This CDR3 region has 16 residues. V lost 4 bases, J lost 0 bases, and 3 bases stayed unmatched. Germline CDR1 is MDHEN and CDR2 is SYDVKM. CDR3 sequence reads: CASSSAGGSGANVLTF. The CDR3 DNA reads TGTGCCAGCAGTTCTGCAGGGGGCTCTGGGGCCAACGTCCTGACTTTC.

In this sample, this clone turned up a few times. The chain employs TRBV6-1 and TRBJ2-7; 9 nucleotides match TRBD1. V shed 3 bases, J shed 5 bases, and the junction held 8 bases outside the gene matches. Germline V gene sequence: CDR1 MNHNS, CDR2 SASEGT. The length of the CDR3 is 15 residues. The CDR3 sequence: CASSDQGQGFNEQYF. For the CDR3, the DNA is TGTGCCAGCAGTGATCAGGGACAGGGTTTTAACGAGCAGTACTTC.

This chain uses TRBV6-1 with TRBJ2-7; D is possibly TRBD2 (6 bases). Germline CDR1 reads MNHNS; CDR2 reads SASEGT. V lost 0 bases to trimming and J lost 3 bases, with 12 bases between them. The CDR3 covers 15 residues. In nucleotides, the CDR3 is TGTGCCAGCAGTGAAGCTCCGGCGGGAATCTACGAGCAGTACTTC. Amino acid sequence: CASSEAPAGIYEQYF.

V and J are TRBV28 and TRBJ1-2, with D perhaps matching TRBD1 (6 bases). V lost 5 bases, J lost 4 bases, and 14 bases lay in between. Germline V lookup: CDR1 MDHEN, CDR2 SYDVKM. The CDR3 spans 14 residues. The CDR3 nucleotides read TGTGCCAGCAGTACCCACAGGGTTGGCTATGGCTACACCTTC. Translation: CASSTHRVGYGYTF.

The J gene is TRBJ2-4, the V gene TRBV4-2; TRBD2 aligns across 7 bases. The germline CDR1 and CDR2 sequences are LGHNA and YNFKEQ. V gave up 0 bases and J gave up 4 bases; unmatched junction bases: 12. The CDR3 contains 18 residues. The CDR3 here is CASSQEIWTRTAKNIQYF. The DNA for the CDR3 is TGTGCCAGCAGCCAAGAGATCTGGACTAGAACCGCTAAAAACATTCAGTACTTC.

CDR3 sequence reads: CASSHRDSKNTEAFF. For the CDR3, the DNA is TGTGCCAGCAGCCATAGGGACAGTAAGAACACTGAAGCTTTCTTT. This sequence joins TRBV11-2 and TRBJ1-1; 7 bases fit TRBD1. Germline lookup yields CDR1 SGHAT and CDR2 FQNNGV. The CDR3 totals 15 residues. V was pared by 5 bases and J by 1 base, with 7 bases of the junction left unmatched.

This chain links TRBV5-5 with TRBJ2-7; 8 bases agree with TRBD1. Germline CDR1 and CDR2: SGHKS and YYEKEE (reference sequence). The ends lost 5 bases at V and 2 bases at J; junction bases unmatched: 9. The CDR3 spans 15 residues. The DNA for the CDR3 is TGTGCCAGCAGTTTCGAGGCGACAGGGGCCTACGAGCAGTACTTC. Translating gives CASSFEATGAYEQYF. Looking up the rest from reference TRBV5-5 and TRBJ2-7 gives the full variable domain: DAGVTQSPTHLIKTRGQQVTLRCSPISGHKSVSWYQQVLGQGPQFIFQYYEKEERGRGNFPDRFSARQFPNYSSELNVNALLLGDSALYLCASSFEATGAYEQYFGPGTRLTVT.